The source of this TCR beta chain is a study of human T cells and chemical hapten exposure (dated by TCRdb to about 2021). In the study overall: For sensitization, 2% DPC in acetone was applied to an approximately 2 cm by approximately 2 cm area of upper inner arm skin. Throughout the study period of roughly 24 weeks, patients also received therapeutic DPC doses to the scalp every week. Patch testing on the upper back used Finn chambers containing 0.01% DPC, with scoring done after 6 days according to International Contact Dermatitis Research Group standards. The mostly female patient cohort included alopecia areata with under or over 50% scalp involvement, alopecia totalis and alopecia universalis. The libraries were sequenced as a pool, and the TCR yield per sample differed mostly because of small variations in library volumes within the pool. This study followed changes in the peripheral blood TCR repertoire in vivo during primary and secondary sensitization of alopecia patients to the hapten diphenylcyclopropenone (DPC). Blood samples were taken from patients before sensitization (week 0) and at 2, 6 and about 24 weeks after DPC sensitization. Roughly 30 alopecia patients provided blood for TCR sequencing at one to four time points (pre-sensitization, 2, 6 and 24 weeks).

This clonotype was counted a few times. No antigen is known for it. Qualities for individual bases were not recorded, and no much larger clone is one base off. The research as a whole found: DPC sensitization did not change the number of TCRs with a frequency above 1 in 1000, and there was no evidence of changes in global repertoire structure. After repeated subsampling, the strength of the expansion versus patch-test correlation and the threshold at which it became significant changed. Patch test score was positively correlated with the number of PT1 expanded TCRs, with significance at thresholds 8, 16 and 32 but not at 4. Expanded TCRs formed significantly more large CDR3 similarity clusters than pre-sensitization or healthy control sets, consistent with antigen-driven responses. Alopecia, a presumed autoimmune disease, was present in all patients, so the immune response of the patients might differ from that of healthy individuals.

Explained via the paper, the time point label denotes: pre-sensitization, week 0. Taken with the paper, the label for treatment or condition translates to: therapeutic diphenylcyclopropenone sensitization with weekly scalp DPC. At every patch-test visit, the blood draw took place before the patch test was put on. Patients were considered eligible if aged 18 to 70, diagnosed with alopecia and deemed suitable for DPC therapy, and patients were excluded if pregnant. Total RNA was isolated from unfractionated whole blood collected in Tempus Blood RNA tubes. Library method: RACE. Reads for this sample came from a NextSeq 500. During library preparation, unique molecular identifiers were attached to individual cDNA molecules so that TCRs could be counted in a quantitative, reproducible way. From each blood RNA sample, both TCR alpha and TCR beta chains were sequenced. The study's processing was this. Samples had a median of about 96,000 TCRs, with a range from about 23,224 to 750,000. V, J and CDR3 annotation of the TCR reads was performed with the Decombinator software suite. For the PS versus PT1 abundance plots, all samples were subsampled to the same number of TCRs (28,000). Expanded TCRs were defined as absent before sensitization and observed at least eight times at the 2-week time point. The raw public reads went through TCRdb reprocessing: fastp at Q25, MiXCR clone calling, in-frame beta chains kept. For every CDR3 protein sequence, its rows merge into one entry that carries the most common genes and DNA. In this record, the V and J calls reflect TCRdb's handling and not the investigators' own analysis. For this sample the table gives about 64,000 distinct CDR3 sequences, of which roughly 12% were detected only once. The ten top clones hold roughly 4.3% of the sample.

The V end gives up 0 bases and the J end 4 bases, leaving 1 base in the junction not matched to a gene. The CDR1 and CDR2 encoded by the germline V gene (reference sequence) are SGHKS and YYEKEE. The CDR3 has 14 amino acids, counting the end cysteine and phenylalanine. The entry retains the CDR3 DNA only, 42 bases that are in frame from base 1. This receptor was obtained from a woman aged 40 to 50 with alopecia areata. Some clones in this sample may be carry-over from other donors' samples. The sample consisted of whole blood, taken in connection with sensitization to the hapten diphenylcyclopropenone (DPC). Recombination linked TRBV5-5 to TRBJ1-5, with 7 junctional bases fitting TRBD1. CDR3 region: CASSLEQGNQPQHF. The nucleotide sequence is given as TGTGCCAGCAGCTTGGAACAGGGGAATCAGCCCCAGCATTTT.